This T cell receptor beta chain was documented in a study of blood T cells in healthy people across ages. The CDR3 is 15 amino acids. Trimming removed 5 bases from V and 10 bases from J; junction bases left unmatched: 13. Germline assignment: CDR1 SGHTA and CDR2 FQGNSA. A sample-barcoded 5' primer and a J-beta primer mix were used in a second PCR of roughly 6 to 11 cycles. MiXCR, applied by TCRdb to the 5' RACE reads, yields one record per CDR3 protein. The top ten clones hold under 8.5% of a sample with roughly 1,300,000 distinct CDR3 sequences, approximately 59% of them seen once. Points from the study as a whole: In these data, TCR beta diversity tracked strongly with naive T cell percentage. A roughly linear age-dependent decrease characterized TCR beta diversity per million T cells.

Of note for this clonotype: Its antigen is as yet unknown.

Sequenced: blood. V is TRBV7-2 and J is TRBJ2-1; 8 nucleotides match TRBD2. The receptor was derived from a young man in good health. In DNA, the CDR3 is TGTGCCAGCAGCCTCAGCGGGGGAACCAGGTACGAGCAGTTCTTC. Translated: CASSLSGGTRYEQFF. Looking up the rest from reference TRBV7-2 and TRBJ2-1 gives the full variable domain: GAGVSQSPSNKVTEKGKDVELRCDPISGHTALYWYRQSLGQGLEFLIYFQGNSAPDKSGLPSDRFSAERTGGSVSTLTIQRTQQEDSAVYLCASSLSGGTRYEQFFGPGTRLTVL.